This is a list of T cell receptor beta chains from one sample in a study of T cell repertoires in cytomegalovirus infection. MiXCR, run by TCRdb on the reads, gives a single entry per CDR3 protein. Of nearly 700,000 distinct CDR3 sequences in the sample, around 35% were seen once. Antigen specificity for these receptors is unknown. Specimen: cultured PBMCs, collected from culture after CMV antigen stimulation. Receptor source: a human donor in good health (CMV status not recorded). Some clones in this sample may be carry-over from other donors' samples. The CDR3 runs from the conserved cysteine through the conserved F or W. Each record gives: CDR3 length, D gene, clone size, V gene, J gene, CDR3 protein, CDR3 DNA. The D gene is left open where the match is weak. The size entry is marked missing in some rows and otherwise reads once, few, many or a size class.

CDR3 length: 15; D gene: NA; clone size: NA; V gene: TRBV19; J gene: TRBJ1-6; CDR3 protein: CASRPQGTYNSPLHF; CDR3 DNA: TGTGCCAGTAGACCGCAGGGCACCTATAATTCACCCCTCCACTTT
CDR3 length: 14; D gene: NA; clone size: few; V gene: TRBV6-5; J gene: TRBJ2-5; CDR3 protein: CASSYGARQETQYF; CDR3 DNA: TGTGCCAGCAGTTACGGGGCGCGACAAGAGACCCAGTACTTC
CDR3 length: 15; D gene: TRBD1; clone size: NA; V gene: TRBV29-1; J gene: TRBJ1-6; CDR3 protein: CSVRFGTGDNSPLHF; CDR3 DNA: TGCAGCGTTCGTTTCGGGACAGGGGATAATTCACCCCTCCACTTT
CDR3 length: 16; D gene: NA; clone size: many; V gene: TRBV7-2; J gene: TRBJ2-3; CDR3 protein: CASSLQSGQSPNTQYF; CDR3 DNA: TGTGCCAGCAGCTTACAAAGCGGGCAAAGCCCTAATACGCAGTATTTT
CDR3 length: 14; D gene: NA; clone size: NA; V gene: TRBV5-1; J gene: TRBJ1-1; CDR3 protein: CASSGGPADTEAFF; CDR3 DNA: TGCGCCAGCAGCGGGGGGCCCGCCGACACTGAAGCTTTCTTT
CDR3 length: 13; D gene: TRBD1; clone size: few; V gene: TRBV7-2; J gene: TRBJ1-2; CDR3 protein: CASSSQGGGGYTF; CDR3 DNA: TGTGCCAGCAGCTCCCAGGGGGGAGGTGGCTACACCTTC
CDR3 length: 17; D gene: TRBD1; clone size: NA; V gene: TRBV27; J gene: TRBJ2-5; CDR3 protein: CASSLRRQGPLQETQSF; CDR3 DNA: TGTGCCAGCAGTTTACGCCGACAGGGACCTTTACAGGAGACCCAGTCCTTC
CDR3 length: 14; D gene: TRBD1; clone size: NA; V gene: TRBV4-1; J gene: TRBJ1-2; CDR3 protein: CASSQGQWDYGYTF; CDR3 DNA: TGCGCCAGCAGCCAGGGACAGTGGGACTATGGCTACACCTTC
CDR3 length: 14; D gene: NA; clone size: NA; V gene: TRBV10-3; J gene: TRBJ1-2; CDR3 protein: CAISDSGAEYGYTF; CDR3 DNA: TGTGCCATCAGTGACTCCGGGGCTGAATATGGCTACACCTTC
CDR3 length: 15; D gene: TRBD1; clone size: many; V gene: TRBV7-2; J gene: TRBJ1-4; CDR3 protein: CASSLVAGGAGKLFF; CDR3 DNA: TGTGCCAGCAGCTTAGTGGCAGGGGGCGCCGGAAAACTGTTTTTT
CDR3 length: 12; D gene: NA; clone size: NA; V gene: TRBV12-3/TRBV12-4; J gene: TRBJ2-7; CDR3 protein: CASSGRVYEQYF; CDR3 DNA: TGTGCCAGCTCGGGCAGGGTTTACGAGCAGTACTTC
CDR3 length: 14; D gene: NA; clone size: NA; V gene: TRBV4-2; J gene: TRBJ1-4; CDR3 protein: CASSLGQTGEKLFF; CDR3 DNA: TGTGCCAGCAGCCTGGGCCAGACGGGGGAAAAACTGTTTTTT
CDR3 length: 13; D gene: NA; clone size: few; V gene: TRBV6-2/TRBV6-3; J gene: TRBJ1-4; CDR3 protein: CASSYGPKRSAVF; CDR3 DNA: TGTGCCAGCAGTTACGGACCTAAGAGATCGGCGGTTTTT
CDR3 length: 14; D gene: NA; clone size: NA; V gene: TRBV20-1; J gene: TRBJ2-1; CDR3 protein: CSASPSGTYNEQFF; CDR3 DNA: TGCAGTGCTAGTCCGAGCGGGACATACAATGAGCAGTTCTTC
CDR3 length: 16; D gene: NA; clone size: many; V gene: TRBV7-2; J gene: TRBJ2-7; CDR3 protein: CASSLGISVGVYEQYF; CDR3 DNA: TGTGCCAGCAGCTTAGGAATTTCGGTGGGGGTCTACGAGCAGTACTTC
CDR3 length: 15; D gene: NA; clone size: NA; V gene: TRBV15; J gene: TRBJ2-2; CDR3 protein: CATAGEALGTGELFF; CDR3 DNA: TGTGCCACCGCCGGAGAGGCCCTGGGGACCGGGGAGCTGTTTTTT
CDR3 length: 17; D gene: NA; clone size: NA; V gene: TRBV7-8; J gene: TRBJ2-3; CDR3 protein: CASAPLRGDFSTDTQYF; CDR3 DNA: TGTGCCAGCGCCCCTCTCAGGGGGGACTTCAGCACAGATACGCAGTATTTT
CDR3 length: 14; D gene: NA; clone size: few; V gene: TRBV28; J gene: TRBJ1-5; CDR3 protein: CASTAADRLQPQHF; CDR3 DNA: TGTGCCAGCACCGCAGCAGACCGTCTTCAGCCCCAGCATTTT
CDR3 length: 17; D gene: NA; clone size: NA; V gene: TRBV15; J gene: TRBJ1-1; CDR3 protein: CATSSAYRTFGYTEAFF; CDR3 DNA: TGTGCCACCAGCAGCGCCTACCGGACTTTTGGGTACACTGAAGCTTTCTTT
CDR3 length: 18; D gene: TRBD2; clone size: NA; V gene: TRBV7-2; J gene: TRBJ2-5; CDR3 protein: CASSLVSLAGSPQGTQYF; CDR3 DNA: TGTGCCAGCAGCTTAGTTTCGCTAGCGGGATCCCCCCAAGGGACCCAGTACTTC
CDR3 length: 14; D gene: NA; clone size: many; V gene: TRBV7-2; J gene: TRBJ2-7; CDR3 protein: CASSLAFAAYEQYF; CDR3 DNA: TGTGCCAGCAGCTTAGCGTTCGCAGCCTACGAGCAGTACTTC
CDR3 length: 13; D gene: TRBD2; clone size: NA; V gene: TRBV20-1; J gene: TRBJ2-7; CDR3 protein: CSADTSGGAKQYF; CDR3 DNA: TGCAGTGCTGATACTAGCGGGGGGGCGAAGCAGTACTTC
CDR3 length: 15; D gene: TRBD1; clone size: few; V gene: TRBV2; J gene: TRBJ2-2; CDR3 protein: CASSADRVVTGELFF; CDR3 DNA: TGTGCCAGCAGTGCTGACAGGGTCGTGACCGGGGAGCTGTTTTTT
CDR3 length: 15; D gene: NA; clone size: NA; V gene: TRBV4-1; J gene: TRBJ2-3; CDR3 protein: CASSQVAGYTDTQYF; CDR3 DNA: TGTGCCAGCAGCCAAGTTGCGGGGTACACAGATACGCAGTATTTT
CDR3 length: 15; D gene: NA; clone size: NA; V gene: TRBV5-1; J gene: TRBJ1-3; CDR3 protein: CASSLKGSSGNTIYF; CDR3 DNA: TGCGCCAGCAGCTTAAAGGGATCCTCTGGAAACACCATATATTTT
CDR3 length: 13; D gene: TRBD1; clone size: NA; V gene: TRBV20-1; J gene: TRBJ2-5; CDR3 protein: CSASKGTEETQYF; CDR3 DNA: TGCAGTGCCAGTAAGGGGACAGAAGAGACCCAGTACTTC
CDR3 length: 17; D gene: TRBD1; clone size: few; V gene: TRBV6-5; J gene: TRBJ2-3; CDR3 protein: CASSYDVGTGGTDTQYF; CDR3 DNA: TGTGCCAGCAGTTACGACGTCGGGACAGGTGGCACAGATACGCAGTATTTT
CDR3 length: 14; D gene: NA; clone size: NA; V gene: TRBV12-3/TRBV12-4; J gene: TRBJ1-5; CDR3 protein: CASSLGAWRDTQHF; CDR3 DNA: TGTGCCAGCAGTTTGGGGGCTTGGCGGGACACCCAGCATTTT